This record concerns one T cell receptor (beta chain) sequence. The sample is drawn from a study of blood T cell repertoires in COVID-19. About the research overall: COVID-19 samples collected from the United States, Italy and Spain covered acute and convalescent phases. From T cells, B-cell-depleted T cells, or PBMCs came the material, which was cDNA or gDNA.

The CDR3 is 11 residues long. Trimming removed 10 bases at V and 7 bases at J, with 13 bases between. Germline V lookup: CDR1 MNHNY, CDR2 SVGAGI (reference sequence). Assay used: immunoSEQ multiplex PCR; TCRdb lists only in-frame clones, some missing. The table has roughly 200,000 clones, approximately 88% seen once. Sequencing used peripheral blood. The TCR comes from a man aged 40-50 years with acute or convalescent COVID-19. The rearrangement links TRBV6-6 to TRBJ1-2; D gene uncertain. The CDR3 region is CATRVYTGYTF. In nucleotides, the CDR3 is TGTGCCACGCGGGTTTACACTGGCTACACCTTC.